What follows are 23 T cell receptor beta chains derived from one specimen sequenced in a study of T-cell reconstitution after alpha-beta-depleted transplantation in children. Using unique molecular identifiers, the investigators prepared the TCRbeta library. MiXCR was run by TCRdb on the PCR reads, yielding one entry per CDR3 protein. The table records hundreds of thousands of distinct CDR3 sequences, roughly 10% of them present only once. Material: PBMCs from the stem cell graft donor, obtained from the stem cell graft. The source is a human donor who donated a stem cell graft to a child with acute myeloid leukemia.

The V and J genes are TRBV29-1 and TRBJ2-2, with D possibly being TRBD1 (5 bases). There are 13 residues in the CDR3. The V and J ends lost 4 bases and 4 bases respectively, with 10 bases between them. The germline CDR1 and CDR2 sequences are SQVTM and ANQGSEA. In nucleotides, the CDR3 is TGCAGCGTTGTGGGTAGGGGCACCGGGGAGCTGTTTTTT. Translating gives CSVVGRGTGELFF.

This clonotype was seen ten or more times. The V and J genes are TRBV6-1 and TRBJ2-3; 8 bases are shared with TRBD2. With 6 bases clipped from V and 4 bases from J, the junction kept 9 bases outside the gene matches. The germline gives CDR1 MNHNS, CDR2 SASEGT. The CDR3 contains 15 residues. CDR3 nucleotide sequence: TGTGCCAGCAGACGGGGTGAAGCGGGAGCAGATACGCAGTATTTT. This encodes CASRRGEAGADTQYF.

V usage is TRBV7-8 and J usage is TRBJ2-7; D is uncertain. In germline, CDR1 is SGHVS, CDR2 FQNEAQ. The V end lost 8 bases, the J end lost 0 bases, and 5 bases lay between the germline ends. This CDR3 spans 11 amino acids. In DNA, the CDR3 is TGTGCCAGCGGCTCCTCCTACGAGCAGTACTTC. Translating gives CASGSSYEQYF.

In this sample, this clonotype turned up many times. J is TRBJ2-5 and V is TRBV5-1; no definite D call. The germline gives CDR1 SGHRS, CDR2 YFSETQ. Trimming stripped 3 bases from V and 1 base from J, with 13 bases between. This CDR3 region has 15 residues. CDR3 sequence: CASSSLLGAQETQYF. The CDR3 DNA reads as TGCGCCAGCAGCTCCCTCCTCGGAGCCCAAGAGACCCAGTACTTC.

The chain joins TRBV24-1 to TRBJ2-1; a weak D match, TRBD2 (5 bases). V lost 9 bases and J lost 4, with 6 bases in between. This CDR3 has 11 residues. Germline values: CDR1 KGHDR, CDR2 SFDVKD. This CDR3 is CATGRYNEQFF. The CDR3 coding sequence is TGTGCCACCGGGAGATACAATGAGCAGTTCTTC.

This clonotype showed up many times. V is TRBV27 and J is TRBJ1-1; D remains unclear. There are 13 residues in the CDR3. V lost 5 bases, J lost 3 bases, and 10 bases lay in between. CDR1 is MNHEY, CDR2 SMNVEV, per germline (reference sequence). CDR3 region: CASSHMWDTEAFF. CDR3 nucleotide sequence: TGTGCCAGCAGTCACATGTGGGACACTGAAGCTTTCTTT.

Many counts were recorded for this clonotype. The chain recombines TRBV6-2 or TRBV6-3 with TRBJ2-1; 10 bases map to TRBD2. V was pared by 2 bases and J by 2 bases, with 6 bases of the junction left unmatched. Germline lookup yields CDR1 MNHEY and CDR2 SVGEGT. The CDR3 is 17 amino acids. The CDR3 loop is CASSYLRTSGPYNEQFF. DNA of the CDR3: TGTGCCAGCAGTTACCTTAGGACTAGCGGCCCCTACAATGAGCAGTTCTTC.

V usage is TRBV5-1 and J usage is TRBJ1-2, with 7 nucleotides matching TRBD1. The V gene end was trimmed by 5 bases and the J gene end by 2 bases; junction bases not matched to a gene: 12. The CDR3 runs 16 residues. Germline CDR1 is SGHRS and CDR2 is YFSETQ. Written as DNA, the CDR3 is TGCGCCAGCAGTTCCGGGACAGTCGAGGGGAACTATGGCTACACCTTC. It is translated as CASSSGTVEGNYGYTF.

This clonotype has more than one count but fewer than ten. The V and J genes are TRBV29-1 and TRBJ2-5; 7 bases map to TRBD2. CDR3 length: 12 amino acids. Trimming took 3 bases from V and 2 from J; bases not matched to a gene: 0. Germline values: CDR1 SQVTM, CDR2 ANQGSEA. CDR3 coding DNA: TGCAGCGTTGAGGGGGGGCAAGAGACCCAGTACTTC. Amino acids: CSVEGGQETQYF.

The chain combines TRBV12-3 or TRBV12-4 with TRBJ1-2; no definite D call. This CDR3 is built from 16 residues. Between the trimmed V and J ends, which lost 6 bases and 4 bases, there was a span of 21 bases. CDR3 bases: TGTGCCAGCAGCACTATTTCTACCAGATCGATCTATGGCTACACCTTC. Amino acids: CASSTISTRSIYGYTF.

This clonotype was seen repeatedly, ten times or more. This chain links TRBV5-1 with TRBJ2-1, with 12 bases fitting TRBD1. The CDR3 extends over 16 amino acids. V dropped 0 bases and J dropped 7; count of bases not matched to a gene: 5. Germline V gene lookup returns CDR1 SGHRS and CDR2 YFSETQ. CDR3 sequence (DNA): TGCGCCAGCAGCTTGGGGGGACAGGGGGCGGCTAATGAGCAGTTCTTC. This gives the protein CASSLGGQGAANEQFF.

The chain combines TRBV4-3 with TRBJ2-7, with unresolved D. The CDR3 runs 15 residues. With 1 base removed from V and 0 bases from J, the gap between germline ends came to 10 bases. Germline V gene data show CDR1 as LGHNA and CDR2 as YSLEER. CDR3 nucleotides: TGCGCCAGCAGCCAAGGTGTGTCCACCTCCTACGAGCAGTACTTC. Translating it yields CASSQGVSTSYEQYF.

Many counts were recorded for this clonotype. DNA for the CDR3: TGCAGTGCCTCCAAAGGGTCGGGAGGCCCAGAGACCCAGTACTTC. Its translation: CSASKGSGGPETQYF. The rearrangement links TRBV20-1 to TRBJ2-5; 7 positions match TRBD2. J lost 4 bases, V lost 6 bases, and 14 bases had no gene match. CDR1 is DFQATT and CDR2 is SNEGSKA in the germline V gene (reference sequence). The CDR3 covers 15 residues.

This clonotype was seen repeatedly, ten times or more. J is TRBJ1-1 and V is TRBV7-2; weak D call: TRBD1 (6 bases). This CDR3 is 16 amino acids long. V dropped 5 bases and J dropped 2 bases, with 18 bases sitting between them. The V gene's germline CDR1 is SGHTA and CDR2 FQGNSA. For the CDR3, the DNA is TGTGCCAGCAGCGTTACGGGGGCAGGGTCCAACACTGAAGCTTTCTTT. It is translated as CASSVTGAGSNTEAFF.

This clonotype was seen only a few times. This chain uses TRBV6-1 with TRBJ2-2; TRBD1 might be the D (6 bases). The CDR3 length is 13 residues. V gave up 6 bases and J gave up 6 bases, with 11 bases separating them. The germline V gene has CDR1 MNHNS and CDR2 SASEGT. CDR3 loop: CASRKGHPGELFF. CDR3 sequence (DNA): TGTGCCAGCAGAAAGGGACATCCCGGGGAGCTGTTTTTT.

The V and J genes are TRBV7-2 and TRBJ2-7, with TRBD2 matching over 7 bases. Germline V gene sequence: CDR1 SGHTA, CDR2 FQGNSA. With V trimmed by 0 bases and J by 3 bases, 5 bases remained unmatched. This CDR3 region has 15 residues. Here the CDR3 reads CASSLARGSGYEQYF. In DNA, the CDR3 is TGTGCCAGCAGCTTAGCGCGGGGGAGCGGCTACGAGCAGTACTTC.

This clonotype came up a few times. This sequence joins TRBV7-9 and TRBJ2-7, with D maybe TRBD1 (6 bases). Germline V CDR1 and CDR2: SEHNR, FQNEAQ (reference sequence). Trimming cost V 4 bases and J 7 bases, with 20 bases left between them. The CDR3 sequence is 15 residues long. The CDR3 spells CASSSTPGAVGEQYF. In DNA form, the CDR3 reads TGTGCCAGCAGCTCGACACCAGGGGCGGTTGGAGAGCAGTACTTC.

This clonotype occurred many times. V gene TRBV6-2 or TRBV6-3 combines with J gene TRBJ2-7, with unresolved D. Germline assignment: CDR1 MNHEY and CDR2 SVGEGT. V shed 7 bases and J shed 1 base, with 11 bases lying between them. The CDR3 is 13 residues long. CDR3 residues: CASINGGSYEQYF. CDR3 bases: TGTGCCAGCATTAACGGCGGTTCCTACGAGCAGTACTTC.

This clonotype was recorded at least ten times. The chain links TRBV29-1 to TRBJ2-3; no definite D call. The CDR3 length is 14 residues. Germline V gene lookup returns CDR1 SQVTM and CDR2 ANQGSEA. The V end lost 7 bases, the J end lost 0 bases, and 14 bases lay between the germline ends. This CDR3 is CSATYGLSTDTQYF. The CDR3 region has the DNA TGCAGCGCCACGTATGGGCTTAGCACAGATACGCAGTATTTT.

This clonotype has at least ten counts. The V gene is TRBV20-1, the J gene TRBJ2-5; 10 bases match TRBD2. The CDR3 consists of 14 residues. V was pared by 3 bases and J by 6 bases, with 7 bases of the junction left unmatched. Germline loops: CDR1 DFQATT, CDR2 SNEGSKA (reference sequence). The CDR3 DNA is TGCAGTGCTAGTGAGGCTAGCGGGAGTAAGACCCAGTACTTC. Its translation is CSASEASGSKTQYF.

This clonotype was detected only a few times. V usage is TRBV29-1 and J usage is TRBJ2-7, with 7 bases aligning to TRBD2. Looked up from germline, CDR1 is SQVTM and CDR2 is ANQGSEA. Unmatched junction bases numbered 1, after V lost 4 bases and J lost 1 base. The CDR3 sequence is 12 residues long. In DNA form, the CDR3 reads TGCAGCGTTGGGGAGGGGTCCTACGAGCAGTACTTC. Translated: CSVGEGSYEQYF.

This clonotype was found a few times. The V gene is TRBV6-2 or TRBV6-3, the J gene TRBJ2-1; 11 nucleotides match TRBD2. From germline, CDR1 is MNHEY and CDR2 SVGEGT. V gave up 4 bases and J gave up 4 bases; unmatched junction bases: 6. This CDR3 has 16 residues. The CDR3 DNA reads TGTGCCAGCAGTTCCCCCCTAGCGGGAGGTTACAATGAGCAGTTCTTC. Its translation: CASSSPLAGGYNEQFF.

The CDR3 reads CASIRPGGARTEAFF. For the CDR3, the DNA is TGTGCCAGCATCAGACCGGGGGGCGCGAGGACTGAAGCTTTCTTT. The V gene is TRBV27, the J gene TRBJ1-1, with D possibly TRBD1 on 6 matching bases. CDR1 and CDR2 from the germline V gene are MNHEY and SMNVEV (reference sequence). The V gene lost 7 bases and the J gene lost 5 bases, with 20 bases spanning the gap. This CDR3 has 15 amino acids.